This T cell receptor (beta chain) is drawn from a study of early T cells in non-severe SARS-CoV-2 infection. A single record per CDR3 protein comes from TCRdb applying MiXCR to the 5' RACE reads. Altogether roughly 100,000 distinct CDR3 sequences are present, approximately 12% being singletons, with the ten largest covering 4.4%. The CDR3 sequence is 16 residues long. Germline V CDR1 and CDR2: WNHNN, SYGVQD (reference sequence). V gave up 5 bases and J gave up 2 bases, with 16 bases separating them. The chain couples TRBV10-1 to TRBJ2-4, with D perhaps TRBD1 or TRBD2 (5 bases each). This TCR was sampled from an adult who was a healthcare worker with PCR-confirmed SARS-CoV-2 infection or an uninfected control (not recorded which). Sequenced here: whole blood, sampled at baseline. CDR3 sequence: CASSPGTSASKNIQYF. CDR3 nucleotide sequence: TGCGCCAGCAGTCCCGGGACCTCCGCCTCCAAAAACATTCAGTACTTC.